Presented here are 4 T cell receptor beta chains from one specimen sequenced in a study of cytomegalovirus exposure and HLA in healthy donors. This PCR relied on a set of 60 Vbeta primers and 13 Jbeta primers. Sequencing used immunoSEQ multiplex PCR; TCRdb keeps in-frame clones, though not all of them. The top ten hold 2% to 2.5% of the sample, which has over 95,000 clones, approximately 76% seen once. The sample comprised PBMCs. Every receptor here comes from a middle-aged man in good health and CMV-seronegative.

This sequence joins TRBV6-5 and TRBJ2-1; D perhaps matches TRBD2 (6 bases). The germline V gene has CDR1 MNHEY and CDR2 SVGAGI. The CDR3 runs to 14 residues. The V end was cut by 7 bases, the J end by 3 bases, with 13 bases between. CDR3: CASTRDLNYNEQFF. CDR3 in DNA: TGTGCCAGCACCCGGGACTTGAACTACAATGAGCAGTTCTTC.

The rearrangement links TRBV6-6 to TRBJ1-2; D might be TRBD1 (6 bases). The CDR3 consists of 13 residues. The germline V and J ends were trimmed by 5 bases and 2 bases, with 9 bases remaining between them. Germline-derived CDR1 and CDR2 are MNHNY and SVGAGI (reference sequence). The CDR3 coding sequence is TGTGCCAGCAGTCCCCAGGGGAACTATGGCTACACCTTC. Translation gives CASSPQGNYGYTF.

On this clone itself: Relative to the germline gene, one junction end is altered; a read error may explain this. The gene calls are TRBV9 and TRBJ2-7; 9 bases fit TRBD2. Germline V gene lookup returns CDR1 SGDLS and CDR2 YYNGEE. The CDR3 totals 15 residues. CDR3 nucleotide sequence: TGTGCTAGCAGCGGGCGGGGGGGACCCCATGGCGAGCAGTACTTC. This codes for CASSGRGGPHGEQYF.

The J gene is TRBJ2-3, the V gene TRBV19; TRBD2 is a possible D gene (6 bases). Germline V gene lookup returns CDR1 LNHDA and CDR2 SQIVND (reference sequence). This CDR3 is built from 14 residues. Trimming took off 4 bases at V and 7 bases at J, with 15 bases between the two ends. Here the CDR3 DNA reads TGTGCCAGTAGTAGGACTGGGGAGGTAAATACGCAGTATTTT. Translating it yields CASSRTGEVNTQYF.